What follows are 3 T cell receptor beta chains derived from one specimen sequenced in a study of T-cell reconstitution after alpha-beta-depleted transplantation in children (dated by TCRdb to about 2016). The treatment or condition label, read with the paper, signifies: allogeneic hematopoietic cell transplantation with graft depleted of TCRalphabeta T cells and CD19 B cells. Libraries were made using PCR. The sequencing machine was an Illumina HiSeq 2500. To normalize quantification of the TCRbeta repertoire, the TCR libraries were built with molecular barcoding that relied on unique molecular identifiers. TCRdb handled the public reads itself, with Q25 trimming in fastp and clone calling in MiXCR, and kept productive beta chains. Here each entry gathers all rows of one CDR3 protein and keeps the most common genes and DNA. In this sample the table shows 750,000 to 950,000 distinct CDR3 sequences, roughly 15% of which occur a single time. Clones ranked in the top ten supply roughly 4.8% of the sample.

The sequencing used PBMCs, mostly from graft donor cells, collected 360 days after TCRalphabeta/CD19-depleted stem cell transplant. These receptors came from a male patient aged 10 to 17 who had a stem cell transplant for acute lymphoblastic leukemia, so the T cells may come from the graft donor.

This clonotype was seen at least ten times. The chain links TRBV5-1 to TRBJ1-1, with 7 bases matching TRBD1. With 4 bases clipped from V and 5 bases from J, the junction kept 8 bases outside the gene matches. CDR3 length: 14 residues. The V gene's germline CDR1 is SGHRS and CDR2 YFSETQ. This chain's CDR3 is CASSRQGTETEAFF. The DNA of the CDR3 is TGCGCCAGCAGCCGACAGGGAACCGAGACTGAAGCTTTCTTT. The full variable domain, its missing parts supplied by reference TRBV5-1 and TRBJ1-1, is KAGVTQTPRYLIKTRGQQVTLSCSPISGHRSVSWYQQTPGQGLQFLFEYFSETQRNKGNFPGRFSGRQFSNSRSEMNVSTLELGDSALYLCASSRQGTETEAFFGQGTRLTVV.

This clonotype has only a few counts. The V call is TRBV4-1, the J call TRBJ2-7, with TRBD2 identical over 14 bases. Germline-derived CDR1 and CDR2 are MGHRA and YSYEKL. This CDR3 is 18 amino acids long. Trimming at V came to 0 bases and at J to 6 bases, leaving 10 bases not matched to a gene. CDR3 residues: CASSQDRRLAGGPSEQYF. CDR3 bases: TGCGCCAGCAGCCAAGATCGACGACTAGCGGGAGGGCCCTCCGAGCAGTACTTC.

The chain has TRBV2 and TRBJ2-4, with 11 bases identical to TRBD2. J was trimmed by 6 bases and V by 5 bases; bases with no gene match: 6. Germline V CDR1 and CDR2: SNHLY, FYNNEI. There are 15 residues in the CDR3. The CDR3 DNA reads TGTGCCAGCAGTCTGGCCGGGACTAGCGGAAACATTCAGTACTTC. Translating it yields CASSLAGTSGNIQYF.